The 15 T cell receptor beta chains listed next were all sequenced from one sample in a study of cytomegalovirus exposure and HLA in healthy donors. The study ran its PCR with 60 Vbeta and 13 Jbeta primers. Repertoires were generated with immunoSEQ multiplex PCR, while TCRdb's copy carries only in-frame clones and drops some. The sample contains approximately 120,000 clones, 60% to 80% of which appear only once. The sample taken for sequencing was PBMCs. These receptors came from a human donor in good health.

The chain employs TRBV15 and TRBJ2-1; 12 bases are a match to TRBD2. This CDR3 is 19 amino acids long. Germline V CDR1 and CDR2: LNHNV, YYDKDF (reference sequence). Germline trimming cut 0 bases from V and 2 bases from J; bases unmatched to any gene: 8. The CDR3 DNA reads TGTGCCACCAGCAGAGATCCAGTTGGACTAGCGGGGCCCTACAATGAGCAGTTCTTC. This gives the protein CATSRDPVGLAGPYNEQFF.

The V gene is TRBV5-1, the J gene TRBJ2-7; TRBD1 agrees at 7 bases. J gave up 0 bases and V 5 bases, and 5 bases lay outside the gene matches. Germline lookup yields CDR1 SGHRS and CDR2 YFSETQ. The CDR3 contains 14 residues. The CDR3 sequence: CASSSTGNSYEQYF. The CDR3 DNA reads as TGCGCCAGCAGTTCGACAGGGAACTCCTACGAGCAGTACTTC.

The V and J genes are TRBV19 and TRBJ1-2; the D gene is possibly TRBD1 (5 bases). V lost 5 bases, J lost 5 bases, and 12 bases lay in between. This CDR3 has 13 amino acids. Germline CDR1 and CDR2: LNHDA and SQIVND (reference sequence). CDR3 coding DNA: TGTGCCAGTAGTTTCGACAGCTGGTATGGCTACACCTTC. Translating it yields CASSFDSWYGYTF.

The chain is built from TRBV11-2 and TRBJ2-7; 7 positions match TRBD1. The CDR3 loop spans 15 amino acids. V lost 2 bases to trimming and J lost 0 bases; unmatched junction nucleotides: 4. The germline CDR1 and CDR2 sequences are SGHAT and FQNNGV. For the CDR3, the DNA is TGTGCCAGCAGCTTACAGACAGGGTACTCCTACGAGCAGTACTTC. Translated, it gives CASSLQTGYSYEQYF. Using reference TRBV11-2 and TRBJ2-7 for the parts outside the CDR3, the full variable domain is EAGVAQSPRYKIIEKRQSVAFWCNPISGHATLYWYQQILGQGPKLLIQFQNNGVVDDSQLPKDRFSAERLKGVDSTLKIQPAKLEDSAVYLCASSLQTGYSYEQYFGPGTRLTVT.

The J gene is TRBJ1-1, the V gene TRBV2, with 8 nucleotides matching TRBD1. Unmatched junction bases numbered 6, after V lost 1 base and J lost 5 bases. Germline CDR1 and CDR2: SNHLY and FYNNEI. This CDR3 comprises 15 residues. The CDR3 loop reads CASSEETGGTTEAFF. The CDR3 region has the DNA TGTGCCAGCAGTGAAGAAACAGGGGGGACTACTGAAGCTTTCTTT.

This clone occurred once. The rearrangement joins TRBV28 to TRBJ2-1, with a weak D call TRBD1 (7 bases). Germline V gives CDR1 MDHEN, CDR2 SYDVKM. The CDR3 spans 15 residues. Trimming took off 5 bases at V and 9 bases at J, with 20 bases between the two ends. Here the CDR3 DNA reads TGTGCCAGCAGTAAAAAGACAGGGAGGTATACTGAGCAGTTCTTC. The encoded protein is CASSKKTGRYTEQFF.

Only a few counts were recorded for this clone. V usage is TRBV18 and J usage is TRBJ2-5; possibly TRBD1 for D (6 bases). The CDR3 is made up of 13 amino acids. Germline V gives CDR1 KGHSH, CDR2 LQKENI. V shed 6 bases and J shed 2 bases, with 10 bases lying between them. The CDR3 DNA is TGTGCCAGCTCGGACAGCCTTCAAGAGACCCAGTACTTC. The encoded protein is CASSDSLQETQYF.

This clone was found a few times. The gene calls are TRBV6-1 and TRBJ2-3, with 10 bases fitting TRBD2. The junction had 10 bases not matched to a gene; V was cut back by 7 bases and J by 6 bases. The CDR3 consists of 15 residues. Germline V gene lookup returns CDR1 MNHNS and CDR2 SASEGT. CDR3 nucleotides: TGTGCCAGCACGAGCGGGGGGGGCCCCAGGGATACGCAGTATTTT. Translating gives CASTSGGGPRDTQYF.

The genes are TRBV29-1 and TRBJ1-1; D perhaps matches TRBD1 (6 bases). V was cut by 0 bases and J by 2 bases, with 16 bases left in between. This CDR3 contains 16 residues. Per germline, CDR1 SQVTM and CDR2 ANQGSEA. This chain's CDR3 is CSVEDLSMGANTEAFF. The CDR3 nucleotides are TGCAGCGTTGAAGATCTTAGTATGGGGGCAAACACTGAAGCTTTCTTT.

The chain carries TRBV5-1 and TRBJ1-3; tentatively, D is TRBD1 (6 bases). The length of the CDR3 is 13 residues. Germline V gene sequence: CDR1 SGHRS, CDR2 YFSETQ. V was pared by 4 bases and J by 1 base, with 6 bases between. For the CDR3, the DNA is TGCGCCAGCAGCAGGGGGTCTGGAAACACCATATATTTT. Translating gives CASSRGSGNTIYF.

The chain uses TRBV10-1 and TRBJ2-1, with 12 bases lining up with TRBD1. Trimming took 4 bases from V and 9 from J; bases not matched to a gene: 10. CDR1 and CDR2 from the germline V gene are WNHNN and SYGVQD (reference sequence). The CDR3 runs to 16 residues. The CDR3: CASSGVPGQGAGEQFF. The DNA for the CDR3 is TGCGCCAGCAGTGGGGTCCCGGGACAGGGGGCCGGTGAGCAGTTCTTC.

This clone came up once. The rearrangement joins TRBV6-5 to TRBJ2-2; 7 bases are shared with TRBD1. The CDR3 spans 15 residues. Germline V gene sequence: CDR1 MNHEY, CDR2 SVGAGI. Losses at the gene ends were 6 bases for V and 6 bases for J; bases not matched to a gene: 10. CDR3 sequence: CASRPRQGFPGELFF. For the CDR3, the DNA is TGTGCCAGCAGACCGCGACAGGGCTTCCCCGGGGAGCTGTTTTTT.

The chain employs TRBV7-9 and TRBJ2-2; D is possibly TRBD2 (5 bases). This CDR3 has 14 amino acids. The V end was cut by 3 bases, the J end by 6 bases, with 11 bases between. CDR1 is SEHNR, CDR2 FQNEAQ, per germline (reference sequence). CDR3 DNA sequence: TGTGCCAGCAGCTTTACGGGGTTCTCCGGGGAGCTGTTTTTT. It specifies CASSFTGFSGELFF.

This clone was detected only a few times. The chain has TRBV5-4 and TRBJ1-2; D might be TRBD1 (5 bases). CDR3 length equals 14 residues. Between the trimmed V and J ends, which lost 4 bases and 2 bases, there was a span of 12 bases. Germline CDR1 and CDR2: SGHNT and YYREEE (reference sequence). CDR3 amino acids: CASSPGGGNYGYTF. The CDR3 DNA is TGTGCCAGCAGCCCGGGGGGAGGAAACTATGGCTACACCTTC.

This chain connects TRBV4-3 to TRBJ1-4; TRBD1 matches at 10 bases. Germline trimming cut 1 base from V and 12 bases from J; bases unmatched to any gene: 11. Germline V CDR1 and CDR2: LGHNA, YSLEER. The CDR3 spans 16 residues. In DNA, the CDR3 is TGCGCCAGCAGCCAAGGGCAACGGACAGGGGGTAGTGAACTGTTTTTT. Translation: CASSQGQRTGGSELFF.